This TCR beta chain was documented in a study of shared clonotypes between healthy human individuals. About the study: Each donor contributed plates that comprised three CD4 naive, three CD4 memory, two CD8 naive and one CD8 memory. Study-wide results and caveats: Among non-shared clonotypes, generation probabilities were lower than among those shared by all four donors. The donor pool, a small one, limited the genetic and exposure-history diversity represented.

Sequenced by immunoSEQ multiplex PCR; TCRdb stores in-frame clones only, minus some. The table records hundreds of thousands of clones, just over 95% of them present only once. Trimming pared 3 bases from V and 1 base from J, leaving 15 bases between. CDR1 and CDR2 from the germline V gene are GTSNPN and SVGIG (reference sequence). This CDR3 has 16 residues. In the case of this clone: Its target is not known.

Naive CD8 isolation took CD45RO-negative cells positively selected for CCR7 and excluded terminally differentiated effector memory CD45RA+ cells. Donors were healthy HIV-negative adults without recent acute infections or vaccinations. The sequencing input was naive CD8+ T cells sorted from blood. This receptor was obtained from a man in his thirties or forties in good health. This chain joins TRBV30 and TRBJ2-2, with D perhaps TRBD2 (6 bases). The CDR3, as DNA: TGTGCCTGGAGGGACCTGCGGGACTTGAACACCGGGGAGCTGTTTTTT. Translated, it gives CAWRDLRDLNTGELFF.